There are a few counts of the clone carrying this T cell receptor (beta chain). There are 15 residues in the CDR3. Looked up from germline, CDR1 is SEHNR and CDR2 is FQNEAQ (reference sequence). V dropped 1 base and J dropped 9 bases, with 16 bases sitting between them. TCRdb re-called the 5' RACE reads through MiXCR, storing one row per CDR3 protein. The sample lists some 560,000 distinct CDR3 sequences; 15% to 20% were seen once. The data derive from a study of T cells after yellow fever vaccination. Specimen: PBMCs, collected 15 days after the yellow fever booster vaccination. This chain joins TRBV7-9 and TRBJ2-4, with D possibly matching TRBD2 (7 bases). The clonotype was recovered from a man aged 25 to 40 who received the YFV17D yellow fever vaccine. The DNA for the CDR3 is TGTGCCAGCAGCTTAGTCGTGGGGGGGCCTGCCATTCAGTACTTC. Amino acids: CASSLVVGGPAIQYF.